What follows are 13 T cell receptor beta chains derived from one specimen sequenced in a study of T-cell reconstitution after alpha-beta-depleted transplantation in children. For TCRbeta, the library was prepared with unique molecular identifiers. Each CDR3 protein gets one entry after TCRdb re-called the PCR reads with MiXCR. Here the sample spans 670,000 or so distinct CDR3 sequences, about an eighth being singletons. Sequenced material: PBMCs, taken before TCRalphabeta/CD19-depleted stem cell transplant. The source is a girl between 2 and 10 years old with congenital amegakaryocytic thrombocytopenia, due to receive a stem cell transplant.

This clonotype was picked up many times. The gene calls are TRBV5-1 and TRBJ2-1, with TRBD2 identical over 7 bases. Germline V gene lookup returns CDR1 SGHRS and CDR2 YFSETQ. With V trimmed by 2 bases and J by 8 bases, 16 bases remained unmatched. The CDR3 length is 17 residues. CDR3 region: CASSFALSSGGVYEQFF. The DNA of the CDR3 is TGCGCCAGCAGCTTTGCCCTTTCTAGCGGTGGTGTCTATGAGCAGTTCTTC.

The J gene is TRBJ2-3, the V gene TRBV10-3; 7 bases line up with TRBD2. Germline CDR1 and CDR2: ENHRY and SYGVKD. This CDR3 comprises 16 residues. V shed 2 bases and J 2 bases; nucleotides not matched to a gene: 7. This chain's CDR3 is CAISEASGKFTDTQYF. In DNA, the CDR3 is TGTGCCATCAGTGAGGCAAGCGGGAAATTCACAGATACGCAGTATTTT.

This clonotype was found many times. The rearrangement uses TRBV5-1 and TRBJ2-1; D call uncertain. Germline CDR1 SGHRS, CDR2 YFSETQ. The CDR3 has 15 residues. V was trimmed by 2 bases and J by 4 bases, leaving 13 bases between them. CDR3 in DNA: TGCGCCAGCAGCTTTATGTCAGGACCATACAATGAGCAGTTCTTC. It yields the protein CASSFMSGPYNEQFF.

The sample holds many counts of this clonotype. This chain uses TRBV5-8 with TRBJ2-1, with D tentatively TRBD1 or TRBD2 (5 bases each). The V end was cut by 2 bases, the J end by 5 bases, with 14 bases between. The germline gives CDR1 SGHTS, CDR2 YDEGEE. The CDR3 totals 15 residues. CDR3 DNA sequence: TGTGCCAGCAGCTTAGGGACCCCCATTAACAATGAGCAGTTCTTC. Translated: CASSLGTPINNEQFF. The full variable domain, in which reference TRBV5-8 and TRBJ2-1 provide the parts outside the CDR3, is EAGVTQSPTHLIKTRGQQATLRCSPISGHTSVYWYQQALGLGLQFLLWYDEGEERNRGNFPPRFSGRQFPNYSSELNVNALELEDSALYLCASSLGTPINNEQFFGPGTRLTVL.

With regard to this clonotype: A much larger clone lies one base from this, so it may be a read error. The conserved closing phenylalanine or tryptophan is absent in this CDR3, likely reflecting a read error. The chain carries TRBV29-1 and TRBJ2-1, with D possibly being TRBD2 (7 bases). The germline V gene has CDR1 SQVTM and CDR2 ANQGSEA. Trimming took off 4 bases at V and 8 bases at J, with 21 bases between the two ends. The CDR3 has 15 amino acids. The DNA of the CDR3 is TGCAGCGTTGTGGTCCTGGGGCGGGGGCGCGATGAGCAGTTCCTC. Amino acid sequence: CSVVVLGRGRDEQFL.

The genes are TRBV3-1 and TRBJ2-1; D remains ambiguous. The CDR3 is made up of 17 amino acids. Germline assignment: CDR1 LGHDT and CDR2 YNNKEL (reference sequence). The V gene lost 5 bases and the J gene lost 2 bases, with 19 bases spanning the gap. CDR3 nucleotides: TGTGCCAGCAGCAGCAAGGGATGGTATACAACCTACAATGAGCAGTTCTTC. This sequence encodes CASSSKGWYTTYNEQFF.

The chain combines TRBV30 with TRBJ2-1, with D maybe TRBD2 (5 bases). The CDR3 length is 14 residues. Germline lookup yields CDR1 GTSNPN and CDR2 SVGIG (reference sequence). With 2 bases removed from V and 5 bases from J, the gap between germline ends came to 13 bases. CDR3 residues: CAWSYWMRDNEQFF. CDR3 in DNA: TGTGCCTGGAGTTACTGGATGAGGGACAATGAGCAGTTCTTC.

Many counts were recorded for this clonotype. The rearrangement joins TRBV19 to TRBJ2-1, with 8 bases lining up with TRBD2. Germline V gene data show CDR1 as LNHDA and CDR2 as SQIVND (reference sequence). With 3 bases clipped from V and 5 bases from J, the junction kept 6 bases outside the gene matches. The CDR3 loop spans 15 amino acids. CDR3 sequence: CASSMFGGRNNEQFF. DNA of the CDR3: TGTGCCAGTAGTATGTTTGGCGGGAGGAACAATGAGCAGTTCTTC.

The rearrangement joins TRBV5-1 to TRBJ2-5; D may be TRBD1 or TRBD2 (5 bases each). Per germline, CDR1 SGHRS and CDR2 YFSETQ. V shed 4 bases and J shed 0 bases, with 10 bases lying between them. This CDR3 is built from 14 residues. CDR3 in amino acids: CASSLRDHQETQYF. The CDR3, as DNA: TGCGCCAGCAGCCTCCGGGACCACCAAGAGACCCAGTACTTC.

V and J are TRBV5-1 and TRBJ2-1; possible D gene TRBD1, 6 bases. Germline lookup yields CDR1 SGHRS and CDR2 YFSETQ. The CDR3 has 16 residues. Between the trimmed V and J ends, which lost 6 bases and 5 bases, there was a span of 21 bases. The CDR3 bases are TGCGCCAGCAAGGGGGAGCCGGCAAAACAGGACAATGAGCAGTTCTTC. This translates into CASKGEPAKQDNEQFF.

This sequence joins TRBV5-1 and TRBJ2-7, with D possibly being TRBD1 or TRBD2 (5 bases each). Germline values: CDR1 SGHRS, CDR2 YFSETQ. The CDR3 spans 16 residues. The V and J ends lost 0 bases and 3 bases respectively, with 16 bases between them. CDR3 in DNA: TGCGCCAGCAGCTTGGGAGGGGCCCGGGGAAACTACGAGCAGTACTTC. Residues: CASSLGGARGNYEQYF. The full variable domain, in which reference TRBV5-1 and TRBJ2-7 provide the parts outside the CDR3, is KAGVTQTPRYLIKTRGQQVTLSCSPISGHRSVSWYQQTPGQGLQFLFEYFSETQRNKGNFPGRFSGRQFSNSRSEMNVSTLELGDSALYLCASSLGGARGNYEQYFGPGTRLTVT.

This chain connects TRBV6-1 to TRBJ2-3; D tentatively reads TRBD1 or TRBD2 (5 bases each). V was cut by 5 bases and J by 0 bases, with 15 bases left in between. This CDR3 has 16 residues. In germline, CDR1 is MNHNS, CDR2 SASEGT. CDR3 amino acids: CASSPPYGTSTDTQYF. The CDR3 DNA follows: TGTGCCAGCAGTCCCCCCTACGGGACCAGCACAGATACGCAGTATTTT.

This chain uses TRBV25-1 with TRBJ2-1, with D possibly matching TRBD1 (7 bases). Germline CDR1 reads MGHDK; CDR2 reads SYGVNS. The CDR3 runs 17 residues. Trimming took 1 base from V and 1 from J, leaving 14 bases between them. The CDR3 sequence is CASSEFRAGGSYNEQFF. The DNA for the CDR3 is TGTGCCAGCAGTGAATTTCGGGCAGGGGGGTCCTACAATGAGCAGTTCTTC.